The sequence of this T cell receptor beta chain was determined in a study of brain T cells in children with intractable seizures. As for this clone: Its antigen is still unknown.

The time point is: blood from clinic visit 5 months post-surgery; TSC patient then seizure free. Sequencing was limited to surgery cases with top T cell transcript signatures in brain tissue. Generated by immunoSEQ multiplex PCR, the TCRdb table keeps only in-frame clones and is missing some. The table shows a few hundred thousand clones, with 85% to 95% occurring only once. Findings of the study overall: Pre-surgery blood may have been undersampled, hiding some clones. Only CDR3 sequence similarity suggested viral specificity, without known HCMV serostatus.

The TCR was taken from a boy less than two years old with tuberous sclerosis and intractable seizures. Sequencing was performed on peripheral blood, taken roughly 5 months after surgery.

The CDR3 DNA follows: TGTGCCAGCAGCCCTTCGGACAGGGATCCGTCTGAAGCTTTCTTT. It yields the protein CASSPSDRDPSEAFF. The chain uses TRBV3-1 (or the pseudogene TRBV3-2) and TRBJ1-1; the match to TRBD1 covers 8 bases. Unmatched junction bases numbered 10, after V lost 4 bases and J lost 6 bases. This CDR3 is 15 amino acids long. Germline loops: CDR1 LGHDT, CDR2 YNNKEL (reference sequence).